Following are 17 T cell receptor beta chains from one sample sequenced in a study of vaccination effects on CD4 cells after COVID-19. Method: immunoSEQ multiplex PCR; TCRdb's copy keeps in-frame clones and lacks some. The sample has tens of thousands of clones, roughly four fifths seen once. Following culture for roughly 10 days, CD4+ T cells were isolated. Their cognate antigens are unknown. The source material was CD4+ T cells from PBMCs cultured without peptide, sampled before COVID-19 vaccination. The receptors derive from a human donor who received a COVID-19 vaccine.

The chain links TRBV7-3 to TRBJ1-5, with TRBD1 identical over 7 bases. V shed 2 bases, J shed 7 bases, and the junction held 8 bases outside the gene matches. The length of the CDR3 is 15 residues. Germline V gene sequence: CDR1 SGHTA, CDR2 FQGTGA. For the CDR3, the DNA is TGTGCCAGCAGCTTAGTAGGGGGCCTAGGGCAGCCCCAGCATTTT. This translates into CASSLVGGLGQPQHF. Variable domain in full (rest from reference TRBV7-3 and TRBJ1-5): GAGVSQTPSNKVTEKGKYVELRCDPISGHTALYWYRQSLGQGPEFLIYFQGTGAADDSGLPNDRFFAVRPEGSVSTLKIQRTERGDSAVYLCASSLVGGLGQPQHFGDGTRLSIL.

This chain joins TRBV6-5 and TRBJ1-1, with TRBD1 as a possible D gene (6 bases). Trimming removed 5 bases from V and 3 bases from J, with 13 bases in between. Germline V gene data show CDR1 as MNHEY and CDR2 as SVGAGI. The CDR3 covers 14 residues. The CDR3 here is CASSPTGRYTEAFF. As DNA, the CDR3 is TGTGCCAGCAGTCCCACAGGGAGGTACACTGAAGCTTTCTTT.

V and J are TRBV28 and TRBJ2-1, with D uncertain. The CDR3 is 14 amino acids. Between the trimmed V and J ends, which lost 3 bases and 1 base, there was a span of 7 bases. CDR1 is MDHEN and CDR2 is SYDVKM in the germline V gene. CDR3 protein: CASSLAASYNEQFF. DNA for the CDR3: TGTGCCAGCAGTTTGGCAGCTTCCTACAATGAGCAGTTCTTC. Using reference TRBV28 and TRBJ2-1 for the parts outside the CDR3, the full variable domain is DVKVTQSSRYLVKRTGEKVFLECVQDMDHENMFWYRQDPGLGLRLIYFSYDVKMKEKGDIPEGYSVSREKKERFSLILESASTNQTSMYLCASSLAASYNEQFFGPGTRLTVL.

This clone turned up a few times. The chain recombines TRBV24-1 with TRBJ2-2, with TRBD1 as a possible D gene (5 bases). Trimming shortened V by 8 bases and J by 7 bases, and 13 bases separated the two germline ends. CDR3 length equals 13 residues. Per germline, CDR1 KGHDR and CDR2 SFDVKD. The CDR3 reads CATTDTSVGELFF. The CDR3 DNA follows: TGTGCCACCACGGACACAAGCGTCGGGGAGCTGTTTTTT.

The J gene is TRBJ2-3, the V gene TRBV24-1; 8 bases align to TRBD1. J lost 2 bases, V lost 2 bases, and 14 bases had no gene match. CDR1 and CDR2 from the germline V gene are KGHDR and SFDVKD. The CDR3 covers 19 residues. The CDR3 sequence is CATSDYDSRDRSITDTQYF. The DNA of the CDR3 is TGTGCCACCAGTGATTACGACAGCCGGGACAGGAGTATCACAGATACGCAGTATTTT.

The V call is TRBV9, the J call TRBJ2-5; 8 bases match TRBD2. This CDR3 contains 15 residues. The germline V gene has CDR1 SGDLS and CDR2 YYNGEE. V was clipped by 4 bases and J by 5 bases; unmatched bases: 10. The CDR3 sequence: CASSRSGQRGETQYF. In DNA, the CDR3 is TGTGCCAGCAGCCGAAGTGGACAGCGGGGGGAGACCCAGTACTTC. Full variable domain (remainder filled in from reference TRBV9 and TRBJ2-5): DSGVTQTPKHLITATGQRVTLRCSPRSGDLSVYWYQQSLDQGLQFLIQYYNGEERAKGNILERFSAQQFPDLHSELNLSSLELGDSALYFCASSRSGQRGETQYFGPGTRLLVL.

The rearrangement uses TRBV6-1 and TRBJ1-2; no reliable D call. V was shortened by 1 base and J by 2 bases, with 11 bases between the two germline ends. Per germline, CDR1 MNHNS and CDR2 SASEGT. This CDR3 is built from 15 residues. CDR3 DNA: TGTGCCAGCAGTGAAGAATTTGGCAGAAACTATGGCTACACCTTC. Translation gives CASSEEFGRNYGYTF.

The V call is TRBV9, the J call TRBJ2-5; TRBD2 might be the D (7 bases). The germline V gene has CDR1 SGDLS and CDR2 YYNGEE. This CDR3 is built from 15 residues. Trimming stripped 0 bases from V and 4 bases from J, with 13 bases between. Written as DNA, the CDR3 is TGTGCCAGCAGCGTAGGGGGGGGCCGAATAGAGACCCAGTACTTC. As protein: CASSVGGGRIETQYF.

The chain recombines TRBV2 with TRBJ2-3; 9 nucleotides match TRBD1. Germline V gene data show CDR1 as SNHLY and CDR2 as FYNNEI. The V gene end was trimmed by 5 bases and the J gene end by 4 bases; junction bases not matched to a gene: 7. The CDR3 totals 15 residues. CDR3 protein: CASSIDRGGPDTQYF. Here the CDR3 DNA reads TGTGCCAGCAGTATAGACAGGGGGGGTCCAGATACGCAGTATTTT.

The CDR3 DNA reads TGTGCCAGCAGCCCTATCTCTGGGGCCAACGTCCTGACTTTC. Its translation: CASSPISGANVLTF. The J gene is TRBJ2-6, the V gene TRBV3-1 (or the pseudogene TRBV3-2); D remains unclear. Trimming took off 4 bases at V and 0 bases at J, with 4 bases between the two ends. The CDR3 spans 14 residues. Per germline, CDR1 LGHDT and CDR2 YNNKEL (reference sequence).

V and J are TRBV19 and TRBJ1-3, with 9 bases lining up with TRBD1. CDR1 LNHDA and CDR2 SQIVND come from the germline V gene (reference sequence). CDR3 length equals 14 residues. With 7 bases clipped from V and 4 bases from J, the junction kept 5 bases outside the gene matches. CDR3 nucleotides: TGTGCCAGTATCGACAGGGGGTACGGAAACACCATATATTTT. As protein: CASIDRGYGNTIYF.

The chain combines TRBV27 with TRBJ1-6; D is uncertain. Germline CDR1 MNHEY, CDR2 SMNVEV (reference sequence). This CDR3 region has 14 residues. The V end lost 1 base, the J end lost 6 bases, and 7 bases lay between the germline ends. The CDR3: CASSLLVVNSPLHF. CDR3 bases: TGTGCCAGCAGTTTATTGGTCGTTAATTCACCCCTCCACTTT.

The CDR3 is CASSIQQRPTGYTF. CDR3 DNA sequence: TGTGCCAGTAGTATCCAACAGAGGCCCACTGGCTACACCTTC. V gene TRBV19 combines with J gene TRBJ1-2; D unclear. Germline CDR1 and CDR2: LNHDA and SQIVND (reference sequence). This CDR3 comprises 14 residues. Trimming left V 3 bases short and J 7 bases short, with 15 bases between. The full variable domain, rest sourced from reference TRBV19 and TRBJ1-2, is DGGITQSPKYLFRKEGQNVTLSCEQNLNHDAMYWYRQDPGQGLRLIYYSQIVNDFQKGDIAEGYSVSREKKESFPLTVTSAQKNPTAFYLCASSIQQRPTGYTFGSGTRLTVV.

V gene TRBV5-1 combines with J gene TRBJ2-3; 12 positions agree with TRBD1. The CDR3 is 16 residues long. Looked up from germline, CDR1 is SGHRS and CDR2 is YFSETQ. V lost 0 bases, J lost 5 bases, and 4 bases stayed unmatched. CDR3: CASSLGDRGLVDTQYF. As DNA, the CDR3 is TGCGCCAGCAGCTTGGGGGACAGGGGGCTTGTAGATACGCAGTATTTT.

The table lists this clone with a count of one. The chain uses TRBV6-5 and TRBJ1-5, with D uncertain. Germline V lookup: CDR1 MNHEY, CDR2 SVGAGI. The CDR3 extends over 14 amino acids. V lost 3 bases to trimming and J lost 2 bases, with 8 bases between them. This CDR3 reads CASSYRIGNQPQHF. The CDR3 nucleotides are TGTGCCAGCAGTTATAGGATTGGCAATCAGCCCCAGCATTTT.

This chain connects TRBV10-1 to TRBJ2-6; TRBD1 matches at 10 bases. The CDR3 has 18 amino acids. Germline CDR1 WNHNN, CDR2 SYGVQD (reference sequence). The V gene end was trimmed by 6 bases and the J gene end by 0 bases; junction bases not matched to a gene: 8. Here the CDR3 DNA reads TGCGCCAGCAGATGGACAGGGGGGTTGTTCTCTGGGGCCAACGTCCTGACTTTC. Translating it yields CASRWTGGLFSGANVLTF.

The chain recombines TRBV2 with TRBJ2-4, with D possibly TRBD1 on 5 matching bases. The CDR3 consists of 17 residues. The V gene lost 1 base and the J gene lost 1 base, with 14 bases spanning the gap. CDR1 is SNHLY and CDR2 is FYNNEI in the germline V gene. CDR3 nucleotides: TGTGCCAGCAGTGAAGAGGGGCCTATTGGGGCCAAAAACATTCAGTACTTC. Protein: CASSEEGPIGAKNIQYF. Based on the CDR3 plus reference TRBV2 and TRBJ2-4, the full variable domain is EPEVTQTPSHQVTQMGQEVILRCVPISNHLYFYWYRQILGQKVEFLVSFYNNEISEKSEIFDDQFSVERPDGSNFTLKIRSTKLEDSAMYFCASSEEGPIGAKNIQYFGAGTRLSVL.